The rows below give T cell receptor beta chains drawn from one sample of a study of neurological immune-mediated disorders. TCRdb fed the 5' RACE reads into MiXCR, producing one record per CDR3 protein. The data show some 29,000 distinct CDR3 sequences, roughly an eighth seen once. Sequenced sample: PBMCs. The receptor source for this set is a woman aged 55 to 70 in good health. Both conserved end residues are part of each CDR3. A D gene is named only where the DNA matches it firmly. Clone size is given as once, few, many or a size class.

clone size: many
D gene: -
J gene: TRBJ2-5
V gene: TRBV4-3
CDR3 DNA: TGCGCCAGCAGCCAAGTGTCGAGACCCCAGGCGACCCAGTACTTC
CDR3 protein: CASSQVSRPQATQYF

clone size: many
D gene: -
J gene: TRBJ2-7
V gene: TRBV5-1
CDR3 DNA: TGCGCCAGCAGCTACGGACTCCCGGCGGCCTACGAGCAGTACTTC
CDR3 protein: CASSYGLPAAYEQYF

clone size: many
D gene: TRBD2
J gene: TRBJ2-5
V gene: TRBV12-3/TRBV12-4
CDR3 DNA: TGTGCCAGCAGTTTAGAAGCGGGGGGCCTCCAAGAGACCCAGTACTTC
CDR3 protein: CASSLEAGGLQETQYF

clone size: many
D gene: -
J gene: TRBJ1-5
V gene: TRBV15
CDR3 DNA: TGTGCCACCAGCTCCCGGGCCAGGGATAGCAATCAGCCCCAGCATTTT
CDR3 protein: CATSSRARDSNQPQHF

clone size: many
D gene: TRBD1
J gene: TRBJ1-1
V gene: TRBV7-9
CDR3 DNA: TGTGCCAGCAGCCCCGGACAGGGGGCGCAGAACACTGAAGCTTTCTTT
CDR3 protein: CASSPGQGAQNTEAFF

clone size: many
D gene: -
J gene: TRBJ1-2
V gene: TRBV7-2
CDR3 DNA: TGTGCCAGCAGCTTATTGGGACAAGGTCTTAACTATGGCTACACCTTC
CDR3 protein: CASSLLGQGLNYGYTF

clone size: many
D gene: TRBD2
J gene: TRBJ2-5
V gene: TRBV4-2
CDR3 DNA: TGTGCCAGCAGCCAAGAGCAAGCGGGGGAGACCCAGTACTTC
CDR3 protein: CASSQEQAGETQYF

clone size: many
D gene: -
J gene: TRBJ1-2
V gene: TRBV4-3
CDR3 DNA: TGCGCCAGCAGCCAAGATAGGGCAAGCATTGGCTACACCTTC
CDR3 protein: CASSQDRASIGYTF

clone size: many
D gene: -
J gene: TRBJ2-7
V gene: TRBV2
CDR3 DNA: TGTGCCAGCAGCGAACAGGGAATGTCCTACGAGCAGTACTTC
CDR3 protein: CASSEQGMSYEQYF

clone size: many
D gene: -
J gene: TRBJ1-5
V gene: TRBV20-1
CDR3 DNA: TGCAGTGCTAGAGATCAGGGCGGCAATCAGCCCCAGCATTTT
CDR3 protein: CSARDQGGNQPQHF

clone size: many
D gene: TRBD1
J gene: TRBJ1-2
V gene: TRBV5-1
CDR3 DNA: TGCGCCAGCAGCTTAAGGGTGCTGGGGCAGGGGGATGGCTACACCTTC
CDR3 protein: CASSLRVLGQGDGYTF

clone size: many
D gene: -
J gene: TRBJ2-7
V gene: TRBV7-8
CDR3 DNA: TGTGCCAGCAGCCCAGGCCACAGCTCCTACGAGCAGTACTTC
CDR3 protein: CASSPGHSSYEQYF